This T cell receptor beta chain was identified in a study of shared clonotypes between healthy human individuals. At the level of the study: Researchers assigned three CD4 naive, three CD4 memory, two CD8 naive and one CD8 memory plate to each donor.

The CDR3 spans 16 residues. Germline values: CDR1 SGHKS, CDR2 YYEKEE (reference sequence). After removal of 0 bases from V and 7 bases from J, the junction contained 6 bases not matched to a gene. The naive CD8 fraction comprised CD45RO-negative cells positively selected for CCR7 and excluded terminally differentiated effector memory CD45RA+ cells. The donors, healthy adults who were HIV-negative, had experienced no recent acute infections or vaccinations. The method was immunoSEQ multiplex PCR; TCRdb's version includes in-frame clones alone and lacks a portion of them. The sample consists of 1.5 million to 2.5 million clones, approximately 95% of them appearing once.

Specimen: naive CD8+ T cells sorted from blood. V and J are TRBV5-5 and TRBJ2-1; 11 nucleotides match TRBD2. The receptor comes from a man aged 18 to 30 in good health. Here the CDR3 reads CASSLVPSGRWNEQFF. In nucleotides, the CDR3 is TGTGCCAGCAGCTTGGTCCCTAGCGGGAGGTGGAATGAGCAGTTCTTC. The full variable domain, its missing parts supplied by reference TRBV5-5 and TRBJ2-1, is DAGVTQSPTHLIKTRGQQVTLRCSPISGHKSVSWYQQVLGQGPQFIFQYYEKEERGRGNFPDRFSARQFPNYSSELNVNALLLGDSALYLCASSLVPSGRWNEQFFGPGTRLTVL.